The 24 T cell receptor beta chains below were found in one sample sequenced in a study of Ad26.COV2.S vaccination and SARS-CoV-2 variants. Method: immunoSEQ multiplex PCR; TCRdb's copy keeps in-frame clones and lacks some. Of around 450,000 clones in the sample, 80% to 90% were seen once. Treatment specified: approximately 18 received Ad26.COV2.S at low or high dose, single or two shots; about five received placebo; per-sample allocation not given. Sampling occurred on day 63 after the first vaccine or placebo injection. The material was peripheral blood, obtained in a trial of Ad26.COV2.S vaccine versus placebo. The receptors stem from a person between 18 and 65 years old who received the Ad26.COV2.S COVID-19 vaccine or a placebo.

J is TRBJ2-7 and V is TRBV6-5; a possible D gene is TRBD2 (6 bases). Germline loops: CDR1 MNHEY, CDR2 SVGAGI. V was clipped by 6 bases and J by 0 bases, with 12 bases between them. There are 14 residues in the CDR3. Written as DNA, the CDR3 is TGTGCCAGCAGAAGCCAAGCGGGCTCCTACGAGCAGTACTTC. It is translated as CASRSQAGSYEQYF.

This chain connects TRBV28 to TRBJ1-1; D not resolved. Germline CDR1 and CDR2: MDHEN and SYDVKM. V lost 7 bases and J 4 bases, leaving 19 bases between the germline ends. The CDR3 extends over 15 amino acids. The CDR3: CASIAPTGSGTEAFF. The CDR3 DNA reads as TGTGCCAGCATCGCCCCTACGGGTTCCGGCACTGAAGCTTTCTTT. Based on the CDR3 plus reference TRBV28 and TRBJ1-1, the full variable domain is DVKVTQSSRYLVKRTGEKVFLECVQDMDHENMFWYRQDPGLGLRLIYFSYDVKMKEKGDIPEGYSVSREKKERFSLILESASTNQTSMYLCASIAPTGSGTEAFFGQGTRLTVV.

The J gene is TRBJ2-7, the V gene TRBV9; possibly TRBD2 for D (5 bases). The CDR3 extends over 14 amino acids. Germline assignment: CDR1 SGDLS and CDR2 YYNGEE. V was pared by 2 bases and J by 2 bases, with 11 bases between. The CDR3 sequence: CASSVTGSTYEQYF. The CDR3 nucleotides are TGTGCCAGCAGCGTGACGGGGAGCACCTACGAGCAGTACTTC. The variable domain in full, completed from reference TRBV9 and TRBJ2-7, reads DSGVTQTPKHLITATGQRVTLRCSPRSGDLSVYWYQQSLDQGLQFLIQYYNGEERAKGNILERFSAQQFPDLHSELNLSSLELGDSALYFCASSVTGSTYEQYFGPGTRLTVT.

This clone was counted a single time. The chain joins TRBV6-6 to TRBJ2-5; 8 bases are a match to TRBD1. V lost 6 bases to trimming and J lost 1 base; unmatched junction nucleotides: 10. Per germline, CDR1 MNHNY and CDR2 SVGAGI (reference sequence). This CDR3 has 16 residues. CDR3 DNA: TGTGCCAGCAGGGCCGGGACAGGAGGGTCCCAAGAGACCCAGTACTTC. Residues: CASRAGTGGSQETQYF.

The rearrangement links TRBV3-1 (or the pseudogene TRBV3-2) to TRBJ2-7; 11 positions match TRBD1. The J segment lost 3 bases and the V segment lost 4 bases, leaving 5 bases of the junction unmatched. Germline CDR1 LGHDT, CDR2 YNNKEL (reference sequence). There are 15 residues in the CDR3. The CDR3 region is CASSPRGTGGYEQYF. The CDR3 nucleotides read TGTGCCAGCAGCCCCCGAGGGACAGGGGGCTACGAGCAGTACTTC.

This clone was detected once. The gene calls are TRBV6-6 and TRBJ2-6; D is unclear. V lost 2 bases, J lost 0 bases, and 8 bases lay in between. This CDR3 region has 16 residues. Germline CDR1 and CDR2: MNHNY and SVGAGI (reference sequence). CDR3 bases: TGTGCCAGCAGTTACAGTCATCCCTCTGGGGCCAACGTCCTGACTTTC. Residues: CASSYSHPSGANVLTF.

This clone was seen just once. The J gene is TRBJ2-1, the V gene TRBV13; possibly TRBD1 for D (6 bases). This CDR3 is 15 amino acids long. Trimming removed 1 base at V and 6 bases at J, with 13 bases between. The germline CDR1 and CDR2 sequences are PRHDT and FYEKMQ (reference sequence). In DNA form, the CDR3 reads TGTGCCAGCAGCTTAGACAGGGCCCATGGCAATGAGCAGTTCTTC. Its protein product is CASSLDRAHGNEQFF.

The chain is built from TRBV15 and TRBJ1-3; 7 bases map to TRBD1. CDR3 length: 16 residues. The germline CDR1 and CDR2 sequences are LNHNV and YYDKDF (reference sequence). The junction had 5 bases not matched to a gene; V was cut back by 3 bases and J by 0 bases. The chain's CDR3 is CATSRGDRSSGNTIYF. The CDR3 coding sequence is TGTGCCACCAGCAGGGGGGACAGAAGCTCTGGAAACACCATATATTTT.

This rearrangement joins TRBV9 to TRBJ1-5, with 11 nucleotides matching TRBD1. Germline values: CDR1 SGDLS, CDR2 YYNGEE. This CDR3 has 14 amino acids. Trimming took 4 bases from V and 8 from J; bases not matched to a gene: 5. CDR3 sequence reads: CASSKGQGVEPQHF. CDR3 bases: TGTGCCAGCAGCAAGGGACAGGGGGTTGAGCCCCAGCATTTT.

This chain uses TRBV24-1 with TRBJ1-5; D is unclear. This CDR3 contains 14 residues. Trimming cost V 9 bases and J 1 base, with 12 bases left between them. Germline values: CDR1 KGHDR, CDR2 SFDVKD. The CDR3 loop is CATRAGGSNQPQHF. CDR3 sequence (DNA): TGTGCCACCCGGGCTGGAGGGAGCAATCAGCCCCAGCATTTT.

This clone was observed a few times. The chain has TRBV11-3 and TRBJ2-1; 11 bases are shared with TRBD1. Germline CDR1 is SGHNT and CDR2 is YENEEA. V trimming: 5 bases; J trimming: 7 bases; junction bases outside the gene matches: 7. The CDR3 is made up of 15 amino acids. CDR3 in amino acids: CASSQRGQGGNEQFF. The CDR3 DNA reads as TGTGCCAGCAGCCAGCGGGGACAGGGGGGGAATGAGCAGTTCTTC.

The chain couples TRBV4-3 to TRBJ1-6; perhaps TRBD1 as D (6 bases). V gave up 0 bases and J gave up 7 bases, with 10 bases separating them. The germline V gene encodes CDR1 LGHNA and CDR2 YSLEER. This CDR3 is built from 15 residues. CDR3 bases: TGCGCCAGCAGCCAAGATGGGACACTGAATTCACCCCTCCACTTT. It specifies CASSQDGTLNSPLHF.

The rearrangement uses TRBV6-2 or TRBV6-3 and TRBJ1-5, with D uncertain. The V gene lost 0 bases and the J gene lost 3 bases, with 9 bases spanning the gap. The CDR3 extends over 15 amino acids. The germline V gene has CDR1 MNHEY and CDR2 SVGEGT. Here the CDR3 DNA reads TGTGCCAGCAGTTACTCTGGACGGCCCAATCAGCCCCAGCATTTT. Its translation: CASSYSGRPNQPQHF.

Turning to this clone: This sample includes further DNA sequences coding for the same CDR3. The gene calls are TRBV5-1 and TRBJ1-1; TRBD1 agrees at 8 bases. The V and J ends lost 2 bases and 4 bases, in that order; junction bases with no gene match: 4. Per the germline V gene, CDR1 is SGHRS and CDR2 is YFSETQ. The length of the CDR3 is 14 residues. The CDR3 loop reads CASSLGQGSTEAFF. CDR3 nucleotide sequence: TGCGCCAGCAGCTTAGGACAGGGAAGCACTGAAGCTTTCTTT.

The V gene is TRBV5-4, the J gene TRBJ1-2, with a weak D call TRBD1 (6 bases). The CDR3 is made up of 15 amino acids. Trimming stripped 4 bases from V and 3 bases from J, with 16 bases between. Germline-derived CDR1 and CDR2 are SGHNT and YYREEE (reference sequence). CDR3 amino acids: CASSPYLQGDYGYTF. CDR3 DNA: TGTGCCAGCAGCCCCTATCTACAGGGAGACTATGGCTACACCTTC.

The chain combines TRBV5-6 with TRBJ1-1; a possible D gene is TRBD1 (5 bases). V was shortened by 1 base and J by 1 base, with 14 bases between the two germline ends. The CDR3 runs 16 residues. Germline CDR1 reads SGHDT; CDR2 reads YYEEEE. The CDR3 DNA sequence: TGTGCCAGCAGCTTGCAGGGAAGGAAATGGAACACTGAAGCTTTCTTT. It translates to CASSLQGRKWNTEAFF.

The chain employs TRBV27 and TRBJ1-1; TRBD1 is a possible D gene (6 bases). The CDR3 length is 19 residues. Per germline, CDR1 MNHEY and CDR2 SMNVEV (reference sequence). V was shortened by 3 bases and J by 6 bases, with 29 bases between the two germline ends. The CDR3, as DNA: TGTGCCAGCAGTTTCGGGGTTTGGAGGGGGGCGGGGGTTCCCCCTGAAGCTTTCTTT. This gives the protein CASSFGVWRGAGVPPEAFF.

CDR3: CASSREGVANYGYTF. The CDR3 DNA is TGTGCCAGCTCTCGGGAGGGAGTAGCGAACTATGGCTACACCTTC. The chain is built from TRBV6-5 and TRBJ1-2; D is ambiguous. CDR1 and CDR2 (germline): MNHEY, SVGAGI. Trimming stripped 8 bases from V and 2 bases from J, with 18 bases between. The CDR3 extends over 15 amino acids.

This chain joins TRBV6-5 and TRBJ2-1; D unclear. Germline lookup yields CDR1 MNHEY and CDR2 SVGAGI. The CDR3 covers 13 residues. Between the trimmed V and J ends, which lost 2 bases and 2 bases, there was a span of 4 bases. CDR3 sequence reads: CASSYQAYNEQFF. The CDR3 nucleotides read TGTGCCAGCAGTTACCAAGCCTACAATGAGCAGTTCTTC.

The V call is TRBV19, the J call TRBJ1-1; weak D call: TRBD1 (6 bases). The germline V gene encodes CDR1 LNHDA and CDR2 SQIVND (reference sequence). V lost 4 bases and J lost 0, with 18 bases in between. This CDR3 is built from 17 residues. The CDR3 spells CASSTTRGAGMNTEAFF. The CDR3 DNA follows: TGTGCCAGTAGTACCACCCGGGGGGCAGGAATGAACACTGAAGCTTTCTTT.

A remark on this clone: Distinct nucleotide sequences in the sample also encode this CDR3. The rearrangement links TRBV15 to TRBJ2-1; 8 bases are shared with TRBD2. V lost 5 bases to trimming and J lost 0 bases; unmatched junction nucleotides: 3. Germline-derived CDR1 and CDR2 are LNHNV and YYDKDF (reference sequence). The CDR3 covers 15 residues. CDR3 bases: TGTGCCACCAGCCCGAGCGGGAGCTCCTACAATGAGCAGTTCTTC. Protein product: CATSPSGSSYNEQFF.

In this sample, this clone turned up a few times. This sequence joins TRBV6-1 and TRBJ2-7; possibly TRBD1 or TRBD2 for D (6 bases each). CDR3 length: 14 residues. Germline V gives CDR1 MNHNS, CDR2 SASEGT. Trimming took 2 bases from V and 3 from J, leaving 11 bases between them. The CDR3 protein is CASSERGEYYEQYF. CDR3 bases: TGTGCCAGCAGTGAAAGGGGGGAGTACTACGAGCAGTACTTC.

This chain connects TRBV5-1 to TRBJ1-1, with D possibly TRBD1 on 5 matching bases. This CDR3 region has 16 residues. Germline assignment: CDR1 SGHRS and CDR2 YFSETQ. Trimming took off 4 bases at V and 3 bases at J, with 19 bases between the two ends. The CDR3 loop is CASSPDGGSGHTEAFF. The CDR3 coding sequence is TGCGCCAGCAGCCCCGATGGGGGATCGGGGCACACTGAAGCTTTCTTT.

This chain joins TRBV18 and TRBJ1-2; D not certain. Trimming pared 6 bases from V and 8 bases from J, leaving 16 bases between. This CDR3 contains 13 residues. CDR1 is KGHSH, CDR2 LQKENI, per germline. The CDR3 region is CASSPGPQEGYTF. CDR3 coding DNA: TGTGCCAGCTCCCCCGGGCCCCAGGAAGGCTACACCTTC.